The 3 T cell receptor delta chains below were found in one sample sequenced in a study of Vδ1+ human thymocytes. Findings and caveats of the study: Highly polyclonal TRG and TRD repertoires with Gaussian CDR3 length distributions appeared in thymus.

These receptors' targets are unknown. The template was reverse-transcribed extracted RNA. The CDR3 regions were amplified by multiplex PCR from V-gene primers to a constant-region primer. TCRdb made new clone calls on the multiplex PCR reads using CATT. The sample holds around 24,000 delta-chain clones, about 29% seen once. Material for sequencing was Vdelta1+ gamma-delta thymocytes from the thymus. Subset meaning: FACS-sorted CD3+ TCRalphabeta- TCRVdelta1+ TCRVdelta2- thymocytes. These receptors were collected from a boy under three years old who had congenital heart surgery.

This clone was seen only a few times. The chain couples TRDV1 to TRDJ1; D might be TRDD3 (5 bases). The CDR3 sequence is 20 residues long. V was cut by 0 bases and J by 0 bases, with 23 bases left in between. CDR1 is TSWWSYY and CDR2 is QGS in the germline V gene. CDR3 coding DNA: TGTGCTCTTGGGGAACTCCCCCAGAGAGTGGCTGGGCGTTACACCGATAAACTCATCTTT. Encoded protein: CALGELPQRVAGRYTDKLIF.

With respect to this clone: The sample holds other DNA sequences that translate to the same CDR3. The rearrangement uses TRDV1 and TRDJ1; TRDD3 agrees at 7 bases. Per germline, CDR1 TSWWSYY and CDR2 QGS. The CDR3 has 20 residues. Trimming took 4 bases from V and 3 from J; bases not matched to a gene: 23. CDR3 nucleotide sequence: TGTGCTCTTGGGGGTCCCAAGACGACTGGGGATATCTTGGGGGCCGATAAACTCATCTTT. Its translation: CALGGPKTTGDILGADKLIF.

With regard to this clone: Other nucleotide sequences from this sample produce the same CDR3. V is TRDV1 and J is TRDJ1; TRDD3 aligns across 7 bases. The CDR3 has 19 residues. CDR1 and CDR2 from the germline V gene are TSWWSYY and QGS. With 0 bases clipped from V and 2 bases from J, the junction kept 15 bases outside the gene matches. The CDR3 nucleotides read TGTGCTCTTGGGGAACTCCTTGATCTACGAGGGATACAAACCGATAAACTCATCTTT. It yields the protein CALGELLDLRGIQTDKLIF.